This TCR beta chain was documented in a study of cytomegalovirus exposure and HLA in healthy donors. This CDR3 is built from 14 residues. Germline V gene lookup returns CDR1 MDHEN and CDR2 SYDVKM. V lost 6 bases and J 0 bases, leaving 12 bases between the germline ends. Amplification used 60 Vbeta primers and 13 Jbeta primers. Repertoires were generated with immunoSEQ multiplex PCR, while TCRdb's copy carries only in-frame clones and drops some. The repertoire has 95,000 to 100,000 clones, about four fifths of them found once; the top ten carry 1.9%. This sequence was found in a woman aged 40 to 55 in good health and CMV-seronegative. J is TRBJ2-7 and V is TRBV28; D is possibly TRBD2 (5 bases). The sample taken for sequencing was PBMCs. CDR3 residues: CASRLSGISYEQYF. Here the CDR3 DNA reads TGTGCCAGCAGACTATCCGGGATCTCCTACGAGCAGTACTTC.